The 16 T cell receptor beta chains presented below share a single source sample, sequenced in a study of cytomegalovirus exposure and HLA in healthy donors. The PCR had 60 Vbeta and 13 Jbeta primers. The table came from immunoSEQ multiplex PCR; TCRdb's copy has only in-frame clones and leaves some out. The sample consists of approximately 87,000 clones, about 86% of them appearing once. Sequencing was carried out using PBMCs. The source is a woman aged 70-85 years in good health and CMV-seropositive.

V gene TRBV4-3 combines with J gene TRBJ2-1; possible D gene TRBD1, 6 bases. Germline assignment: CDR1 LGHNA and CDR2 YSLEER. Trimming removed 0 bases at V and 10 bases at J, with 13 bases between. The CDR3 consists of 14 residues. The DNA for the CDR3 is TGCGCCAGCAGCCAAGATATGCAGGGGCGCGAGCAGTTCTTC. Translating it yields CASSQDMQGREQFF.

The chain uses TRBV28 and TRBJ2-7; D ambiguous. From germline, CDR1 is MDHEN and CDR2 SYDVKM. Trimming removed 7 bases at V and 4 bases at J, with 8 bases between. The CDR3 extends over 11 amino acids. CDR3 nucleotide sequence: TGTGCCAGCATGGGCTCTTACGAGCAGTACTTC. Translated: CASMGSYEQYF. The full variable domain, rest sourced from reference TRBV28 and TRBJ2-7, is DVKVTQSSRYLVKRTGEKVFLECVQDMDHENMFWYRQDPGLGLRLIYFSYDVKMKEKGDIPEGYSVSREKKERFSLILESASTNQTSMYLCASMGSYEQYFGPGTRLTVT.

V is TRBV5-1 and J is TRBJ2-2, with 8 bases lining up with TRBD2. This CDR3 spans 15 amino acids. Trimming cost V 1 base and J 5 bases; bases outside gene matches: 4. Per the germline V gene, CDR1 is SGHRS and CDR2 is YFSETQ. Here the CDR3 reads CASSLRGGETGELFF. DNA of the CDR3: TGCGCCAGCAGCTTGCGGGGGGGCGAAACCGGGGAGCTGTTTTTT.

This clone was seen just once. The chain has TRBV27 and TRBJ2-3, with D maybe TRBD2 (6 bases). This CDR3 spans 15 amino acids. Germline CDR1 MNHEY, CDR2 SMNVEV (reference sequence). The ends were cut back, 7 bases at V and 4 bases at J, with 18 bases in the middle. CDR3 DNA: TGTGCCAGCACCCGGGACTTCATGGGCGCAGATACGCAGTATTTT. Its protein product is CASTRDFMGADTQYF.

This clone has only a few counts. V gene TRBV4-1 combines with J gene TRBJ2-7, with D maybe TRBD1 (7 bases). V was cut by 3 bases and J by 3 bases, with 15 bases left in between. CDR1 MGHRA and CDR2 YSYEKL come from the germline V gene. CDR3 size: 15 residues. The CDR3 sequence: CASSQEAGQLYEQYF. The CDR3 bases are TGCGCCAGCAGCCAGGAGGCGGGACAGCTCTACGAGCAGTACTTC.

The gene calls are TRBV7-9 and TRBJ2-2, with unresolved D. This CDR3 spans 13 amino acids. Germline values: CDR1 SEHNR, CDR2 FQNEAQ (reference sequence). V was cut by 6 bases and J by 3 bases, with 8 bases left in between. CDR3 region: CASSHQYTGELFF. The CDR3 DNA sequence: TGTGCCAGCAGTCATCAGTACACCGGGGAGCTGTTTTTT.

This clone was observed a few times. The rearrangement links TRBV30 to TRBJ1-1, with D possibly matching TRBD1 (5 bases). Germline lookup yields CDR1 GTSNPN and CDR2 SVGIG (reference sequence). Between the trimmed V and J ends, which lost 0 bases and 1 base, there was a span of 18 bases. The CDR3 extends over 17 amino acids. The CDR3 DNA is TGTGCCTGGAGTGTAAGGAGCGGGGGAGGGAGGAACACTGAAGCTTTCTTT. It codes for CAWSVRSGGGRNTEAFF.

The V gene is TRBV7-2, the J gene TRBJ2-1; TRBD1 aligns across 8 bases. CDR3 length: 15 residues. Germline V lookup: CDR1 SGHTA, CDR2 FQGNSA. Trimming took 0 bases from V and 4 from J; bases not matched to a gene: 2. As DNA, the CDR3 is TGTGCCAGCAGCTTAGCGCAGGGGGCGTACAATGAGCAGTTCTTC. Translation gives CASSLAQGAYNEQFF.

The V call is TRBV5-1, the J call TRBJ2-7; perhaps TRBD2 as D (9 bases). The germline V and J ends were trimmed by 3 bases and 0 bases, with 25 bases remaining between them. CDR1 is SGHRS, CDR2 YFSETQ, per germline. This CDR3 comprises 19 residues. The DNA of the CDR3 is TGCGCCAGCAGCTCTGGACAGGGTAAAAGCGGGAGGTTCTCCTACGAGCAGTACTTC. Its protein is CASSSGQGKSGRFSYEQYF.

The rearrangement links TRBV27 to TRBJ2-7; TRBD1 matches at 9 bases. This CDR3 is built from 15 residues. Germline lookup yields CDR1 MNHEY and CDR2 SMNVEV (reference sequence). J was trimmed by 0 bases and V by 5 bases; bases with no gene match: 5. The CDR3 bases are TGTGCCAGCAGTCTCGGGACAGGGATCTCCTACGAGCAGTACTTC. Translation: CASSLGTGISYEQYF.

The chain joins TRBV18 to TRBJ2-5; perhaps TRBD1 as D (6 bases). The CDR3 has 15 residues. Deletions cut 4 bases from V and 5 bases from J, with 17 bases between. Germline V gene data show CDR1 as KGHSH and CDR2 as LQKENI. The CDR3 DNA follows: TGTGCCAGCTCACAGACAAACAGGGTAGGGGAGACCCAGTACTTC. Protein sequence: CASSQTNRVGETQYF.

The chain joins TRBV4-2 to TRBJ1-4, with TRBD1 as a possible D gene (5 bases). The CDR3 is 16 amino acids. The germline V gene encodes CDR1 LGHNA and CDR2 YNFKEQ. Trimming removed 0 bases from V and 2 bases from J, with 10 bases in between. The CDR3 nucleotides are TGTGCCAGCAGCCAAGATCCGGGACTCACTAATGAAAAACTGTTTTTT. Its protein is CASSQDPGLTNEKLFF.

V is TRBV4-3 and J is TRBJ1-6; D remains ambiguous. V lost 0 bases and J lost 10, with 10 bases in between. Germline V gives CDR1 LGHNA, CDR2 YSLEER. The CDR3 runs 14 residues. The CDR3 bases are TGCGCCAGCAGCCAAGATCAGAGGGAATCACCCCTCCACTTT. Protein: CASSQDQRESPLHF.

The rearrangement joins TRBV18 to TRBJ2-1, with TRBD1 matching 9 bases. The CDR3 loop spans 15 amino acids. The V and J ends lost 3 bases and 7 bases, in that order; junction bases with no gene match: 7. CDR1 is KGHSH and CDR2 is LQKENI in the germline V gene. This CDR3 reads CASSPPGQGGNEQFF. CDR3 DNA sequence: TGTGCCAGCTCACCCCCGGGACAGGGTGGGAATGAGCAGTTCTTC.

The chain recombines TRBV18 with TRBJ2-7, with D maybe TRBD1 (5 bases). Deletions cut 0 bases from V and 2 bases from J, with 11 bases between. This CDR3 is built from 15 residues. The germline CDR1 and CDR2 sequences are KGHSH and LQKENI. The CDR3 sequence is CASSPPHRPTYEQYF. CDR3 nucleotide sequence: TGTGCCAGCTCACCACCACACAGGCCCACCTACGAGCAGTACTTC.

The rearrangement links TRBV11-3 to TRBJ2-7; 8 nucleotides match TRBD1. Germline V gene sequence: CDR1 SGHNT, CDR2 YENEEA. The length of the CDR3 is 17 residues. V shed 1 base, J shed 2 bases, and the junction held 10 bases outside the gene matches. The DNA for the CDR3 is TGTGCCAGCAGCTTAGGAGGGACAGGATCGTCCCCCTACGAGCAGTACTTC. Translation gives CASSLGGTGSSPYEQYF.